The TCR beta chain under discussion was sequenced for a study of cytomegalovirus exposure and HLA in healthy donors (dated by TCRdb to the late 2010s). Turning to the overall study: In an earlier analysis of 550 to 750 of the donors, about 270 Gb of sequence data and just under 120 million unique TCR beta sequences from 150 million to 200 million T cells were reported. An early release covering approximately 600 HLA-typed donors comprised approximately 290 gigabases of sequencing data and some 79 million unique TCR sequences. The genetic ancestry cluster associated with self-reported Caucasian donors included 70% to 85% of the roughly 390 genotyped donors. The aim of the study was to test whether cataloging public T cell receptors could identify signatures of past pathogen exposure. Using immunosequencing, the study profiled T cell repertoires from around 680 subjects and related those repertoires to cytomegalovirus serostatus. In addition to the first cohort of 650 to 750 subjects, a separate validation cohort of about 120 different subjects was used. The study combined high-throughput TCR immunosequencing, statistical association of individual TCRs with disease status, and machine learning to predict cytomegalovirus infection status. A later analysis re-examined previously published TCR beta repertoires from 500 to 700 donors and added high-resolution HLA genotyping to investigate patterns of TCR occurrence. In the later analysis, no new phenotypic data were used to find candidate immune exposures; instead, reliance was placed on TCR beta sequences and their occurrence across donors. To decide whether each TCR beta V gene segment behaved as functional or pseudogenic, an earlier analysis of some 580 of the donors relied on high-throughput TCR beta sequencing. Donor age, sex, ethnicity and CMV serostatus were compiled together with the repertoire data. A later genetic analysis took genome-wide SNP genotypes for 398 of the 666 donors and used that subset as a discovery cohort. Every discovery cohort repertoire had been produced on one sequencing platform. HLA typing covered class I and class II loci at four-digit resolution. The number of donors typed differed by locus, with about 629-640 for A, B, C, DRB1 and DQB1, about 500 for DQA1, 600 to 610 for DPA1, and 400 to 490 for DPB1. Four to six DR-DQ haplotypes were handled as single units for association and clustering, since linkage in the cohort was strong. On average, 235,054 unique TCR beta nucleotide sequences were sequenced per donor among 398 genotyped donors of the cohort, with roughly 20% of those sequences being non-productive.

Reading from cysteine to phenylalanine, the CDR3 counts 15 amino acids. Only the CDR3 region is kept as DNA, spanning 45 bases read in frame from base 1. V lost 5 bases and J lost 5 bases, and the count of bases not matched to a germline gene is 6. From the germline V gene, CDR1 is MDHEN and CDR2 is SYDVKM. The study at large found these results: In an earlier analysis of fewer than 700 of the donors, most TCR beta V segments appeared in productive rearrangements about 87% or about 30% of the time, broadly matching IMGT annotations. Roughly uniform sequencing depth across donors was assumed in presence/absence analyses, although this assumption may not hold. In a later analysis, the rate of TCR association differed among HLA loci, with DRB1 alleles having the most associated TCRs and HLA-C alleles having the fewest. Cytomegalovirus status was reported to be diagnosed by the classifier with high specificity and sensitivity in both the original and validation cohorts. Because some donors lacked HLA typing at each locus, the association tests relied only on the typed subset. A later analysis reported that several top co-occurrence clusters appeared linked to parvovirus B19, influenza, CMV and Epstein-Barr virus. According to the authors, the approach could potentially be generalized to other disease states and immunological phenotypes. A later analysis found that HLA-associated TCR beta chains were more clonally expanded and had lower generation probabilities than equally common non-associated chains. In vitro tests confirmed that a few of the cytomegalovirus-associated TCR beta chains recognize cytomegalovirus antigens. This cohort had only TCR beta chains sequenced, and the lack of alpha or paired-chain data limited which features could be detected. A cluster of highly shared sequence variants was judged likely to be a technical artifact of the sequencing pipeline. When HLA alleles, especially DR and DQ, strongly co-occurred, attributing TCR associations to individual alleles was difficult. According to a later genetic analysis, donors in an Asian-associated ancestry cluster had fewer N-insertions in productive TCRs than the roughly 700-donor mean. At a false discovery rate of 0.05, a later analysis linked 16,000 or so TCR beta sequences to specific HLA alleles. A total of 150 to 200 TCR beta chains were listed by the study as associated with cytomegalovirus. The only immune exposure information available for the cohort was CMV serostatus. A later analysis found that most CMV-associated TCR beta chains appeared HLA-restricted, with HLA associations seemingly driven largely by CMV exposure. Most TCR sequences were seen in very few donors, while some public TCRs were found in many individuals. Correlated functional status among segregating V segments might be attributable to linkage disequilibrium, but an unknown experimental factor could not be ruled out. A further reported finding was that TCR beta sequences accurately predicted the HLA-A and HLA-B alleles for most subjects in the first cohort. In a later genetic analysis, a missense DCLRE1C variant was associated with V-gene and J-gene trimming of TCR beta chains, and the association was replicated in an independent cohort. Because counts were too low, roughly 18 rarely observed V segments, including chromosome 9 orphons, were left out of the earlier analysis of 500 to 650 of the donors. Some IMGT-functional V segments, including TRBV6-2 and TRBV6-3, could not be told apart with the 87-base-pair reads, so those segments were excluded.

Concerning this clone itself: Its binding antigen is unknown. Base qualities are not provided; no much larger clone lies one nucleotide away.

The cohort was made up of around 720 healthy bone marrow donors. Cohort members were all nominally healthy when sampled, although unrecorded immune exposures were likely present. The donor tested CMV seropositive and was one of the 289 seropositive cohort members. A peripheral blood sample was collected from each donor, and TCR beta sequencing was performed on peripheral blood mononuclear cells. Genomic DNA was extracted from the blood cell samples with the Qiagen DNeasy Blood Extraction Kit. The library was produced with the immunoSEQ multiplex PCR assay. A mixture of 60 forward primers for TCR Vbeta segments and 13 reverse primers for TCR Jbeta segments was used in the multiplex PCR. The CDR3 region of rearranged TCR beta genes was amplified from genomic DNA with a multiplex PCR assay. Amplified TCR beta libraries were sequenced as 87-base-pair reads on the Illumina HiSeq System. Per the source publication's procedure: A later analysis counted approximately 84 million unique TCR beta chains across the 650 to 800 repertoires, and 9.5 million to 11 million of these chains were shared by at least two donors. To remove PCR and sequencing errors, raw reads were error-corrected and collapsed into unique sequences using a nearest-neighbor algorithm that merged closely related sequences. Alignment of CDR3 sequences to IMGT reference sequences was used to assign V, D and J gene segments. Each retained sequence needed at least a six-nucleotide match to both a V gene segment and a J gene segment. Rearrangements were called productive when the CDR3 lacked stop codons and stayed in frame with V and J; all others were non-productive. CDR3 was defined according to IMGT convention as the region running from the second conserved V-encoded cysteine to the conserved J-encoded phenylalanine. The earlier analysis of some 600 of the donors excluded sequences that lacked an unambiguous match to a single V gene segment. An earlier analysis of 587 of the donors called V segments functional above 56.7% productive rearrangements and segregating when the between-donor standard deviation exceeded 5%. A statistical classification framework was developed to diagnose cytomegalovirus status using the catalog of TCR beta chain sequences. A later analysis assigned V and J genes by comparing TCR nucleotide sequences with IMGT/GENE-DB human TR gene sequences. In a later analysis, CDR3 sequences and most-parsimonious VDJ recombination scenarios were assigned using the TCRdist pipeline. In a later analysis, each TCR beta chain was defined by its CDR3 amino acid sequence together with its V-gene family, and reads without a unique V-gene family were excluded. As a way to deal with suspected cross-contamination and a sequencing artifact, a later analysis dropped 592 nucleotide sequences that were highly shared and had low generation probability. For each public chain, a later analysis derived a clonal expansion index from normalized ranks of inferred template counts within each repertoire. Generation probabilities in a later analysis came from a VDJ recombination model fitted to out-of-frame rearrangements, and those results were checked against IGoR. In a later analysis, hypergeometric tests were used to score TCR-TCR, TCR-HLA and TCR-CMV co-occurrence, with a repertoire-size bias correction applied to TCR pairs. A later analysis estimated false discovery rates by permuting HLA or CMV assignments 20 times. In a later analysis, co-occurring TCRs were grouped using DBSCAN, and TCRdist sequence similarity was added for clustering within HLA-allele-positive subsets. Repertoires with fewer than 30,000 or more than 120,000 public chains were left out of co-occurrence clustering, as were about five repertoires with anomalous nucleotide sharing. TCRdb carries this immuneACCESS record with in-frame sequences only. Its versions omit some clonotypes, under half of them owing to an unresolved V gene in the studies checked, with the rest unexplained. D and trimming were read from the DNA, whereas the V and J calls and clone size are those reported in that table. The sample table shows about 160,000 clones, and around 75% are seen once. Roughly 4.5% of the sample is held by the ten biggest clonotypes.

The sequencing input was PBMCs. The chain is assembled from TRBV28 and TRBJ2-2; TRBD1 lines up with 9 middle nucleotides. This clonotype originated in a man younger than 35 in good health and CMV-seropositive. Here the CDR3 is given as CASSIGTGKTGELFF. The nucleotides are TGTGCCAGCAGTATCGGGACAGGGAAAACCGGGGAGCTGTTTTTT.